This T cell receptor beta chain was obtained from a study of T cells in localized non-small cell lung cancer. V lost 2 bases and J 5 bases, leaving 16 bases between the germline ends. Germline lookup yields CDR1 SGDLS and CDR2 YYNGEE. The CDR3 runs 15 residues. The assay was immunoSEQ multiplex PCR, and TCRdb's table has in-frame clones only and misses some. The data contain tens of thousands of clones, 86% of them singletons. This sequence originates from a male donor older than 55 with stage II lung adenocarcinoma. This chain uses TRBV9 with TRBJ2-5; TRBD2 is a possible D gene (5 bases). The sequenced sample was peripheral blood mononuclear cells, obtained before any cancer treatment. The chain's CDR3 is CASSVAGGRMETQYF. DNA of the CDR3: TGTGCCAGCAGCGTGGCGGGTGGGCGCATGGAGACCCAGTACTTC.